The table lists the clone carrying this TCR beta chain with a few counts. Individual cDNA molecules carried attached unique molecular identifiers. In TCRdb, the 5' RACE reads were re-called with MiXCR into one record per CDR3 protein. Among approximately 40,000 distinct CDR3 sequences listed, around 6.1% were seen once. The data are from a study of early T cells in non-severe SARS-CoV-2 infection. Germline CDR1 MGHRA, CDR2 YSYEKL. This CDR3 has 17 amino acids. V lost 3 bases to trimming and J lost 3 bases; unmatched junction nucleotides: 10. The chain carries TRBV4-1 and TRBJ2-3; 9 bases are a match to TRBD2. The input for sequencing was whole blood, taken at baseline. This TCR derives from an adult who was a healthcare worker with PCR-confirmed SARS-CoV-2 infection or an uninfected control (not recorded which). CDR3 sequence (DNA): TGCGCCAGCAGCCAGGACTCTCTAGCGGGAAGAACAGATACGCAGTATTTT. Its translation: CASSQDSLAGRTDTQYF.